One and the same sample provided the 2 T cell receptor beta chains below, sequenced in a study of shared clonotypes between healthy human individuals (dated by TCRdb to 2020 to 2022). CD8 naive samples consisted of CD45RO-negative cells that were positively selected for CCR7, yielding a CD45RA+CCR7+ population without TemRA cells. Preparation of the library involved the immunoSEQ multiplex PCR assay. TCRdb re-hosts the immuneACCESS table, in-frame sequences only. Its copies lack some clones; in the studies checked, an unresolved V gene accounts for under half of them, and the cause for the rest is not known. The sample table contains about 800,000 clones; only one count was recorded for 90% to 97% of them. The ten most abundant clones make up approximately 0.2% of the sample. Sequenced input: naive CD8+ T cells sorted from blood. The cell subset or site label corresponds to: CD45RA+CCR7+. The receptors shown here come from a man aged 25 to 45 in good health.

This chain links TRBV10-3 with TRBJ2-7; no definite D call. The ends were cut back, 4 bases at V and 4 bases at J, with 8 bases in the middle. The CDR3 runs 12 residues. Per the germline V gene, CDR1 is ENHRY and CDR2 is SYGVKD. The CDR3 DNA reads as TGTGCCATCAGTGGTTGGGGTTACGAGCAGTACTTC. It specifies CAISGWGYEQYF.

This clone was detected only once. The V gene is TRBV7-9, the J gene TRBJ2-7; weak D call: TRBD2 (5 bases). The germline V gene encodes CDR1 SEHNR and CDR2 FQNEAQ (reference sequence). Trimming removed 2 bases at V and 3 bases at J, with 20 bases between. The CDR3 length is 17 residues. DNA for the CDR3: TGTGCCAGCAGCTTAAACTCGGAGGCCACGGAGTACTACGAGCAGTACTTC. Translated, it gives CASSLNSEATEYYEQYF.